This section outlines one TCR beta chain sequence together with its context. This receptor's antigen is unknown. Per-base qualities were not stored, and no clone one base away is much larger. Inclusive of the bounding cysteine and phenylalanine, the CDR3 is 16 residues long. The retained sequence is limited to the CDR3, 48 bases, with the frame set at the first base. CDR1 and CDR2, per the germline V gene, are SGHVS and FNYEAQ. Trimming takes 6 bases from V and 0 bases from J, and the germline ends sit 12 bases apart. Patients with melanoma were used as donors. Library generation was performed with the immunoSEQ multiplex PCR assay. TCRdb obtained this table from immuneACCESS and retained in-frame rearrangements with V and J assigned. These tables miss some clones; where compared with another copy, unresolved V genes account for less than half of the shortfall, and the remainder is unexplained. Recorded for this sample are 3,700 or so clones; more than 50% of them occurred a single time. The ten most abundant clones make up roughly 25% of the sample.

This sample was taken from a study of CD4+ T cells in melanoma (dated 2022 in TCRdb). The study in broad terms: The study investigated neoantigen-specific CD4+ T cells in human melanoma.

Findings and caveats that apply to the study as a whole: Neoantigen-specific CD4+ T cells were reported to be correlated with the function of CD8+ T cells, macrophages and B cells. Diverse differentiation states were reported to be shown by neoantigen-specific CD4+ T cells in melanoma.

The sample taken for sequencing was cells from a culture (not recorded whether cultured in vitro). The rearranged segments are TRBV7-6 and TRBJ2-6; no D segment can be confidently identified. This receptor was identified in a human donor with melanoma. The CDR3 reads CASSPEFLSGANVLTF. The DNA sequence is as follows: TGTGCCAGCAGTCCTGAGTTCCTCTCTGGGGCCAACGTCCTGACTTTC.